These T cell receptor beta chains were read from a single sample in a study of CXCR4 blockade with PD-1 therapy in pancreatic cancer. Generated by immunoSEQ multiplex PCR, the TCRdb table keeps only in-frame clones and is missing some. The sample consists of roughly 3,600 clones, more than 35% of them appearing once. Source material: tumor tissue. The receptors stem from a human donor with pancreatic ductal adenocarcinoma. The CDR3 runs from the conserved cysteine through the conserved F or W. The D gene is left open where the match is weak. Size is omitted from some rows. Given values are once, few, many or a class for expanded clones.

D gene: TRBD1; V gene: TRBV6-8; clone size: few; J gene: TRBJ1-1; CDR3 DNA: TGTGCCGCAGGACAGGGAAAGAACACTGAAGCTTTCTTT; CDR3 protein: CAAGQGKNTEAFF
D gene: NA; V gene: TRBV29-1; clone size: NA; J gene: TRBJ2-5; CDR3 DNA: TGCAGCGTGGGGGGCGGCGGGGAGACCCAGTACTTC; CDR3 protein: CSVGGGGETQYF
D gene: NA; V gene: TRBV19; clone size: few; J gene: TRBJ1-3; CDR3 DNA: TGTGCCAGTAAGACAGCGAGCTCTGGAAACACCATATATTTT; CDR3 protein: CASKTASSGNTIYF
D gene: TRBD2; V gene: TRBV10-2; clone size: NA; J gene: TRBJ2-2; CDR3 DNA: TGCGCCAGTTTCAGGACTAGCGGATCTGGGGAGCTGTTTTTT; CDR3 protein: CASFRTSGSGELFF
D gene: NA; V gene: TRBV18; clone size: NA; J gene: TRBJ1-1; CDR3 DNA: TGTGCCAGCTCACCACAAGCGGATCCCAACACTGAAGCTTTCTTT; CDR3 protein: CASSPQADPNTEAFF
D gene: NA; V gene: TRBV10-3; clone size: few; J gene: TRBJ1-1; CDR3 DNA: TGTGCCAGCAGTGAGTCCGGGCGCCGAGGGAGCACTGAAGCTTTCTTT; CDR3 protein: CASSESGRRGSTEAFF
D gene: TRBD2; V gene: TRBV19; clone size: NA; J gene: TRBJ2-3; CDR3 DNA: TGTGCCAGTAGTAGGCGGGGGGTTTCTAGCACAGATACGCAGTATTTT; CDR3 protein: CASSRRGVSSTDTQYF
D gene: NA; V gene: TRBV2; clone size: NA; J gene: TRBJ1-1; CDR3 DNA: TGTGCCAGCAGTGAAGGGGTGGGCAGGGTGAGGACGAACACTGAAGCTTTCTTT; CDR3 protein: CASSEGVGRVRTNTEAFF
D gene: NA; V gene: TRBV18; clone size: large; J gene: TRBJ2-5; CDR3 DNA: TGTGCCAGCTCACCGCAAGGGGGAGAGACCCAGTACTTC; CDR3 protein: CASSPQGGETQYF
D gene: NA; V gene: TRBV15; clone size: NA; J gene: TRBJ1-1; CDR3 DNA: TGTGCCACCAGCAGAGGTTCCGGGAAGGGTCAGACTGAAGCTTTCTTT; CDR3 protein: CATSRGSGKGQTEAFF
D gene: TRBD1; V gene: TRBV6-8; clone size: few; J gene: TRBJ2-7; CDR3 DNA: TGTGCCAGCAGTCGAGGACAGGGCGGGTCCTACGAGCAGTACTTC; CDR3 protein: CASSRGQGGSYEQYF
D gene: TRBD1; V gene: TRBV2; clone size: NA; J gene: TRBJ1-4; CDR3 DNA: TGTGCCAGCCCGGAAAGGGACAGCGATGAAAAACTGTTTTTT; CDR3 protein: CASPERDSDEKLFF
D gene: TRBD1; V gene: TRBV6-8; clone size: NA; J gene: TRBJ1-2; CDR3 DNA: TGTGCCAGCACCCCGGGACAGAACTATGGCTACACCTTC; CDR3 protein: CASTPGQNYGYTF
D gene: NA; V gene: TRBV6-8; clone size: few; J gene: TRBJ2-7; CDR3 DNA: TGTGCCAGCACCGAAGGGGGTAGGTTAACGGAGCAGTACTTC; CDR3 protein: CASTEGGRLTEQYF
D gene: NA; V gene: TRBV18; clone size: once; J gene: TRBJ2-3; CDR3 DNA: TGTGCCAGCTCACCACCGCGGAGGGGGTCGGGCACAGATACGCAGTATTTT; CDR3 protein: CASSPPRRGSGTDTQYF
D gene: TRBD2; V gene: TRBV9; clone size: NA; J gene: TRBJ2-3; CDR3 DNA: TGTGCCAGCAGGGCGGGGGGGTTAGATACGCAGTATTTT; CDR3 protein: CASRAGGLDTQYF
D gene: NA; V gene: TRBV6-8; clone size: few; J gene: TRBJ2-7; CDR3 DNA: TGTGCCAGCAGTTACGAGGGACGTTACGGGCAGTACTTC; CDR3 protein: CASSYEGRYGQYF
D gene: NA; V gene: TRBV18; clone size: once; J gene: TRBJ1-2; CDR3 DNA: TGTGCCAGCTCACCACCGGTTAGGTATGGCTACACCTTC; CDR3 protein: CASSPPVRYGYTF
D gene: TRBD2; V gene: TRBV18; clone size: NA; J gene: TRBJ2-1; CDR3 DNA: TGTGCCAGCTCACCGCTAGCCGGACTAGCGAGGAATGAGCAGTTCTTC; CDR3 protein: CASSPLAGLARNEQFF
D gene: NA; V gene: TRBV11-3; clone size: few; J gene: TRBJ2-7; CDR3 DNA: TGTGCCAGCAGCTTATCCGGCAACTCCTACGAGCAGTACTTC; CDR3 protein: CASSLSGNSYEQYF
D gene: NA; V gene: TRBV1; clone size: medium-sized; J gene: TRBJ2-5; CDR3 DNA: TGCGCCAGCAGCCAAGGATACAGCGGGGGGTACCAAGAGACCCAGTACTTC; CDR3 protein: CASSQGYSGGYQETQYF
D gene: NA; V gene: TRBV30; clone size: NA; J gene: TRBJ1-5; CDR3 DNA: TGTGCCTGGAAAGAACAGGAGAATCAGCCCCAGCATTTT; CDR3 protein: CAWKEQENQPQHF
D gene: TRBD1; V gene: TRBV4-1; clone size: few; J gene: TRBJ1-6; CDR3 DNA: TGCGCCAGCAGCCACGGGGACAGGGAAAATTCACCCCTCCACTTT; CDR3 protein: CASSHGDRENSPLHF
D gene: NA; V gene: TRBV7-5; clone size: few; J gene: TRBJ2-5; CDR3 DNA: TGTGCCAGCAGCCCCGCCCGGCTAGCGGGGGATCTAGAGACCCAGTACTTC; CDR3 protein: CASSPARLAGDLETQYF
D gene: TRBD1; V gene: TRBV30; clone size: NA; J gene: TRBJ2-6; CDR3 DNA: TGTGCCTGGAGTGTTCCAGGGGGTGCTGGGGCCAACGTCCTGACTTTC; CDR3 protein: CAWSVPGGAGANVLTF
D gene: NA; V gene: TRBV6-8; clone size: NA; J gene: TRBJ2-6; CDR3 DNA: TGTGCCAGTTCGGCCATCTCTGGGGCCAACGTCCTGACTTTC; CDR3 protein: CASSAISGANVLTF
D gene: TRBD1; V gene: TRBV11-3; clone size: medium-sized; J gene: TRBJ2-1; CDR3 DNA: TGTGCCAGCAGCTTAGAGGGACAGGCATACAATGAGCAGTTCTTC; CDR3 protein: CASSLEGQAYNEQFF
D gene: TRBD2; V gene: TRBV11-3; clone size: medium-sized; J gene: TRBJ2-1; CDR3 DNA: TGTGCCAGCAGTCCACCGGAGGGTAGCGGGGGGTTCGATGAGCAGTTCTTC; CDR3 protein: CASSPPEGSGGFDEQFF
D gene: NA; V gene: TRBV6-7; clone size: NA; J gene: TRBJ2-7; CDR3 DNA: TGTGCCAGCAGCGCACAGTCAGGTACCGGCGAGCAGTACTTC; CDR3 protein: CASSAQSGTGEQYF
D gene: TRBD1; V gene: TRBV5-1; clone size: NA; J gene: TRBJ1-3; CDR3 DNA: TGCGCCAGCAGCTCTACAGGGGCTGGAAACACCATATATTTT; CDR3 protein: CASSSTGAGNTIYF
D gene: TRBD1; V gene: TRBV9; clone size: NA; J gene: TRBJ2-7; CDR3 DNA: TGTGCCAGCAGCGTTGGACAGGGTGGCTACGAGCAGTACTTC; CDR3 protein: CASSVGQGGYEQYF
D gene: NA; V gene: TRBV18; clone size: NA; J gene: TRBJ1-4; CDR3 DNA: TGTGCCAGCTCACCCGGGGGAACTAATGAAAAACTGTTTTTT; CDR3 protein: CASSPGGTNEKLFF
D gene: NA; V gene: TRBV6-8; clone size: medium-sized; J gene: TRBJ2-5; CDR3 DNA: TGTGCCAGCAGTTACGCGGGGAAAGAGACCCAGTACTTC; CDR3 protein: CASSYAGKETQYF
D gene: NA; V gene: TRBV9; clone size: NA; J gene: TRBJ2-7; CDR3 DNA: TGTGCCAGCAGCAGAGAGGGTAGTTCCTACGAGCAGTACTTC; CDR3 protein: CASSREGSSYEQYF
D gene: NA; V gene: TRBV7-4; clone size: medium-sized; J gene: TRBJ2-3; CDR3 DNA: TGTGCCAGCAGCTTAGGGCGGAACACAGATACGCAGTATTTT; CDR3 protein: CASSLGRNTDTQYF
D gene: TRBD1; V gene: TRBV6-7; clone size: few; J gene: TRBJ1-4; CDR3 DNA: TGTGCCAGCCTACTTCCAGGACAGGGAGAGTATGAAAAACTGTTTTTT; CDR3 protein: CASLLPGQGEYEKLFF
D gene: NA; V gene: TRBV29-1; clone size: NA; J gene: TRBJ1-2; CDR3 DNA: TGCAGCGTTGAAGATATTAAGGGGGACTATGGCTACACCTTC; CDR3 protein: CSVEDIKGDYGYTF
D gene: NA; V gene: TRBV10-3; clone size: NA; J gene: TRBJ2-2; CDR3 DNA: TGTGCCAGCGGGGCCCTAGCGACCGGGGAGCTGTTTTTT; CDR3 protein: CASGALATGELFF
D gene: NA; V gene: TRBV19; clone size: NA; J gene: TRBJ2-5; CDR3 DNA: TGTGCCAGTAGTAATAGGGGTGTTTCACAAGAGACCCAGTACTTC; CDR3 protein: CASSNRGVSQETQYF
D gene: TRBD1; V gene: TRBV9; clone size: NA; J gene: TRBJ2-2; CDR3 DNA: TGTGCCAGCAGCGGACCCGGGACAGGGATACCGGGGGAGCTGTTTTTT; CDR3 protein: CASSGPGTGIPGELFF
D gene: TRBD1; V gene: TRBV27; clone size: few; J gene: TRBJ2-7; CDR3 DNA: TGTGCCAGCAGTTCTAGGACAGGGGGCGTCGAGCAGTACTTC; CDR3 protein: CASSSRTGGVEQYF
D gene: TRBD1; V gene: TRBV6-4; clone size: medium-sized; J gene: TRBJ2-7; CDR3 DNA: TGTGCCAGCGAACTCCGAGGGGGCCTCGAGCAGTACTTC; CDR3 protein: CASELRGGLEQYF
D gene: TRBD1; V gene: TRBV11-3; clone size: NA; J gene: TRBJ1-2; CDR3 DNA: TGTGCCAGCACTTCGGGACAGATTAACTATGGCTACACCTTC; CDR3 protein: CASTSGQINYGYTF
D gene: NA; V gene: TRBV19; clone size: NA; J gene: TRBJ2-7; CDR3 DNA: TGTGCCAGTAGTATCGACGGTTACGAGCAGTACTTC; CDR3 protein: CASSIDGYEQYF
D gene: NA; V gene: TRBV18; clone size: NA; J gene: TRBJ2-7; CDR3 DNA: TGTGCCAGCTCACCCTTACAGGGACGATCCTACGAGCAGTACTTC; CDR3 protein: CASSPLQGRSYEQYF
D gene: NA; V gene: TRBV19; clone size: NA; J gene: TRBJ1-1; CDR3 DNA: TGTGCCAGTTGGGGAGCAGACGGGCGCACTGAAGCTTTCTTT; CDR3 protein: CASWGADGRTEAFF
D gene: NA; V gene: TRBV6-8; clone size: few; J gene: TRBJ2-7; CDR3 DNA: TGTGCCAGCAGTTACTCTCCGGACGGGGGAATCGAGCAGTACTTC; CDR3 protein: CASSYSPDGGIEQYF